This T cell receptor (beta chain) came from a study of technical replicates of blood from several donors. Germline values: CDR1 KGHSH, CDR2 LQKENI. There are 14 residues in the CDR3. V was pared by 3 bases and J by 11 bases, with 7 bases of the junction left unmatched. Measured with immunoSEQ multiplex PCR; TCRdb has only the in-frame clones, and not every one. Counted here are about 83,000 clones, 92% occurring once; the ten biggest clones make up 0.27%. The material sequenced was T cells isolated from PBMCs. The TCR originated in a human donor in good health. This sequence joins TRBV18 and TRBJ1-1; 12 nucleotides agree with TRBD1. The CDR3 DNA sequence: TGTGCCAGCTCACCCTACCGGGACAGGGGGCTTGCTTTCTTT. Translation: CASSPYRDRGLAFF.